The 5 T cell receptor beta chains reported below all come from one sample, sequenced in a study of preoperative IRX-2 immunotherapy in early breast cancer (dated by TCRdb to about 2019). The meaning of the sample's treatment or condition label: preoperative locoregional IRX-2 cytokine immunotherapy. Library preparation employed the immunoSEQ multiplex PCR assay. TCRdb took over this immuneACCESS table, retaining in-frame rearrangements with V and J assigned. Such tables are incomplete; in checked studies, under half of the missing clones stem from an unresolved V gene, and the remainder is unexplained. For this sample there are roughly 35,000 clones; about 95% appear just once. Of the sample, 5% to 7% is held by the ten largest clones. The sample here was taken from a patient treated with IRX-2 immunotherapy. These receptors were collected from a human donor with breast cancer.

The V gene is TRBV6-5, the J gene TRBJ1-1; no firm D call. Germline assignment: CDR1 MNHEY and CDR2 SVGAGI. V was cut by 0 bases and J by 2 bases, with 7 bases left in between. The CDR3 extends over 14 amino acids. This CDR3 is CASSYSGRNTEAFF. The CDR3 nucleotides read TGTGCCAGCAGTTACTCGGGCCGCAACACTGAAGCTTTCTTT.

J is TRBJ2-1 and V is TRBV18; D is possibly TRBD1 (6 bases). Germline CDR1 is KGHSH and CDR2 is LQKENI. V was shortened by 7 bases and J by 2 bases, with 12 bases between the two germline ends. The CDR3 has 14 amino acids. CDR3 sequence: CASLGGRAYNEQFF. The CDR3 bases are TGTGCCAGCTTAGGGGGTAGGGCCTACAATGAGCAGTTCTTC.

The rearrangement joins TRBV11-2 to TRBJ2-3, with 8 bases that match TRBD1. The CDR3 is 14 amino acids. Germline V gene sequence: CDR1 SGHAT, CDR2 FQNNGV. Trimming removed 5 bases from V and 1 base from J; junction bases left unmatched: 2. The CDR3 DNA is TGTGCCAGCAGCCAGGACAGGGGCACAGATACGCAGTATTTT. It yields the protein CASSQDRGTDTQYF.

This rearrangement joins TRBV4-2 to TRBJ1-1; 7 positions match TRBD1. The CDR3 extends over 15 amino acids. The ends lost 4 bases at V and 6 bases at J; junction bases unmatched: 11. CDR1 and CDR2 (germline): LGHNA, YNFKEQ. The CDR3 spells CASSRPGTVVPEAFF. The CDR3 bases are TGTGCCAGCAGCCGTCCCGGGACAGTGGTTCCTGAAGCTTTCTTT.

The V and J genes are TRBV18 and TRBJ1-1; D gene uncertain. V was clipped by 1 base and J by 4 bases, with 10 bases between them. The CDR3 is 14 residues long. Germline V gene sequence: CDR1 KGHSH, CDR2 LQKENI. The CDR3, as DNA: TGTGCCAGCTCACCACATCGGGATTCCACTGAAGCTTTCTTT. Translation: CASSPHRDSTEAFF.